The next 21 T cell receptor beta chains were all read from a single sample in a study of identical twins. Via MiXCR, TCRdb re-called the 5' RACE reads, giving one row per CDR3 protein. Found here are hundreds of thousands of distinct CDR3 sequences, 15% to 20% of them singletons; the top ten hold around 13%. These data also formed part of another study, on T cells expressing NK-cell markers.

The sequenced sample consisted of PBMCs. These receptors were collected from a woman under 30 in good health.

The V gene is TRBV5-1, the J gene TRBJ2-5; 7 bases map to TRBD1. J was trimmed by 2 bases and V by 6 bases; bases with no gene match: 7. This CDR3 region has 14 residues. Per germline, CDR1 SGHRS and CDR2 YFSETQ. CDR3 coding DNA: TGCGCCAGCACCACCGGGACAGCACAAGAGACCCAGTACTTC. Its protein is CASTTGTAQETQYF.

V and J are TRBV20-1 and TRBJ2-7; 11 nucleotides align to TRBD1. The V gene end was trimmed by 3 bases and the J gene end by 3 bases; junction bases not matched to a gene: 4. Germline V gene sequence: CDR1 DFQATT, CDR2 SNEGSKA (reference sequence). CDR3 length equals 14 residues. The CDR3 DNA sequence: TGCAGTGCTAGCCTCGGGACAGGGGGCTACGAGCAGTACTTC. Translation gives CSASLGTGGYEQYF.

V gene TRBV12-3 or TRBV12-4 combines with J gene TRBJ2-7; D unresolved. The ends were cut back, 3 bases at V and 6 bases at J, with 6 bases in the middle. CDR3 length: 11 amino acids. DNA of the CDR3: TGTGCCAGCAGTTTTCGGCGCGAGCAGTACTTC. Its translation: CASSFRREQYF.

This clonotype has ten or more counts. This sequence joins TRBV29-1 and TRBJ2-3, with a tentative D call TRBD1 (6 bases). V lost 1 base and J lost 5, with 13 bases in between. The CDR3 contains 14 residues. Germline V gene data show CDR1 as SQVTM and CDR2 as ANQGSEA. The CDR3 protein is CSVEGSGAEDTQYF. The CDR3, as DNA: TGCAGCGTTGAAGGATCAGGGGCAGAAGATACGCAGTATTTT.

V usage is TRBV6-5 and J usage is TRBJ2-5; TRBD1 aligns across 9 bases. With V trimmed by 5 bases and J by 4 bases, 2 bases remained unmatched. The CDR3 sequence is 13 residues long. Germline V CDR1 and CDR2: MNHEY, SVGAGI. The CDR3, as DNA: TGTGCCAGCAGTCACAGGGGGCGAGAGACCCAGTACTTC. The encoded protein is CASSHRGRETQYF.

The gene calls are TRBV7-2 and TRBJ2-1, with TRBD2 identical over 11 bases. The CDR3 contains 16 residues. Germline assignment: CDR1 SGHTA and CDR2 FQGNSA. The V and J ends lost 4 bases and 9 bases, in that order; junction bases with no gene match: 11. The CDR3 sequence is CASSYNSGRAGREQFF. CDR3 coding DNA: TGTGCCAGCAGCTACAATAGCGGGAGGGCCGGGCGTGAGCAGTTCTTC.

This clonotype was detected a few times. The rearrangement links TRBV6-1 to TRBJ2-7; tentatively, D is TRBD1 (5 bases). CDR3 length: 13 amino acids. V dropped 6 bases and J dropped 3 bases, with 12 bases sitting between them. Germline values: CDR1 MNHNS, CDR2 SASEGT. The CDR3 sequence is CASSETEIYEQYF. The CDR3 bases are TGTGCCAGCAGCGAGACAGAAATCTACGAGCAGTACTTC.

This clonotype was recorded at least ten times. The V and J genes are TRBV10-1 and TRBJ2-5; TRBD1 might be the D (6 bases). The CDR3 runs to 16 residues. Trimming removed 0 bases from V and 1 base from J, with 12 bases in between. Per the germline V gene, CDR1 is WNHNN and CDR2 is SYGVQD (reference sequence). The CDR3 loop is CASSESGRGGQETQYF. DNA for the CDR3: TGCGCCAGCAGTGAGTCTGGCAGGGGTGGCCAAGAGACCCAGTACTTC.

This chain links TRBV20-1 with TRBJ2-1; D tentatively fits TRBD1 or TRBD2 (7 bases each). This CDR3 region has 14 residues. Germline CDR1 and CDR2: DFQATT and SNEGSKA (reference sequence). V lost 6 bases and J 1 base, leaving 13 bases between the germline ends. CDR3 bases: TGCAGTGCGCTCAGGGGGGGGTCCTACAATGAGCAGTTCTTC. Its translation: CSALRGGSYNEQFF.

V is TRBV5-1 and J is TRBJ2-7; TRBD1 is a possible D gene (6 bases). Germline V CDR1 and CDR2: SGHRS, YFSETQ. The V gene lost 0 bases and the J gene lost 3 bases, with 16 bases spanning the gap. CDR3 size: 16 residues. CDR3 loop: CASSLAPGQRYYEQYF. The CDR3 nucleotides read TGCGCCAGCAGCTTGGCCCCGGGACAAAGGTACTACGAGCAGTACTTC.

The CDR3 region is CASSHLGVDEQFF. The CDR3 DNA sequence: TGTGCCAGCAGTCACCTAGGGGTGGATGAGCAGTTCTTC. V is TRBV6-6 and J is TRBJ2-1; D possibly corresponds to TRBD1 (5 bases). Germline V gives CDR1 MNHNY, CDR2 SVGAGI (reference sequence). The CDR3 covers 13 residues. Trimming removed 5 bases at V and 8 bases at J, with 13 bases between.

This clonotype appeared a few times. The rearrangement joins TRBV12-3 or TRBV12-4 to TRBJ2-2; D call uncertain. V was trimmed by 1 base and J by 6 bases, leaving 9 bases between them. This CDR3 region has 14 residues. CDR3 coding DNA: TGTGCCAGCAGTTTAGTCCCCCGCTCCGGGGAGCTGTTTTTT. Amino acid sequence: CASSLVPRSGELFF.

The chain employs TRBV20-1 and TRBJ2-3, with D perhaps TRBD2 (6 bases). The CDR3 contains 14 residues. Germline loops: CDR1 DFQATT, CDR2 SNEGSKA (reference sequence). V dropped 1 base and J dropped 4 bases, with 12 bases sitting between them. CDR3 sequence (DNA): TGCAGTGCTAGAGCCACGTCGGGGGCAGATACGCAGTATTTT. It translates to CSARATSGADTQYF.

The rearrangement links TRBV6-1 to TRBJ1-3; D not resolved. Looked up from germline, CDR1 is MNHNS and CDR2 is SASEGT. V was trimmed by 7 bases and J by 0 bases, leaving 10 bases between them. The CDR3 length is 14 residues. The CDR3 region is CASILRRSGNTIYF. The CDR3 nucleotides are TGTGCCAGCATACTACGCCGCTCTGGAAACACCATATATTTT.

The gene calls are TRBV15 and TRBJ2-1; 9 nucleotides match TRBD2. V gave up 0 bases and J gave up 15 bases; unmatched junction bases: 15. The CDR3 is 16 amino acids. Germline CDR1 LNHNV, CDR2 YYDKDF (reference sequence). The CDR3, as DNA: TGTGCCACCAGCAGAGACCGGGGAGCGGGAGGAAGGAGTCTGTTCTTC. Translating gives CATSRDRGAGGRSLFF.

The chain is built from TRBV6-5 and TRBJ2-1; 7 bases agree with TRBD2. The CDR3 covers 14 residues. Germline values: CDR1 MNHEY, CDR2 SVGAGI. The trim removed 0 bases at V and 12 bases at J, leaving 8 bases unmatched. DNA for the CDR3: TGTGCCAGCAGTTACTCGCGCGGGGAGGGGCGGCAGTTCTTC. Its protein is CASSYSRGEGRQFF.

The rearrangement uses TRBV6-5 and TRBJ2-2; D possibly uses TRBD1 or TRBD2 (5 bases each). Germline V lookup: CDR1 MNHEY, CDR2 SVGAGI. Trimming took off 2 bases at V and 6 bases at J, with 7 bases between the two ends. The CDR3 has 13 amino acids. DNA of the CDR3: TGTGCCAGCAGTTACGGGACGTCCGGGGAGCTGTTTTTT. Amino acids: CASSYGTSGELFF.

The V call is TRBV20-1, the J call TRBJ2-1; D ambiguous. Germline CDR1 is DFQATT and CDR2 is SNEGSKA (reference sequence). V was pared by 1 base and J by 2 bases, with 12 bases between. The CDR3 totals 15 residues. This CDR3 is CSARGTLSTYNEQFF. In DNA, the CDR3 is TGCAGTGCTAGAGGGACCCTAAGCACCTACAATGAGCAGTTCTTC.

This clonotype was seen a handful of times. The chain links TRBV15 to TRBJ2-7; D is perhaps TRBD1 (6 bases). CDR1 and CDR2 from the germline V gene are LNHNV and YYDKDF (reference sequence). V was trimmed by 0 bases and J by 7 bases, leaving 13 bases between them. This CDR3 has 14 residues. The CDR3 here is CATSRETTGIEQYF. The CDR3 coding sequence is TGTGCCACCAGCAGAGAAACTACAGGGATTGAGCAGTACTTC. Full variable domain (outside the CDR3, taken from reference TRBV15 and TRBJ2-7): DAMVIQNPRYQVTQFGKPVTLSCSQTLNHNVMYWYQQKSSQAPKLLFHYYDKDFNNEADTPDNFQSRRPNTSFCFLDIRSPGLGDTAMYLCATSRETTGIEQYFGPGTRLTVT.

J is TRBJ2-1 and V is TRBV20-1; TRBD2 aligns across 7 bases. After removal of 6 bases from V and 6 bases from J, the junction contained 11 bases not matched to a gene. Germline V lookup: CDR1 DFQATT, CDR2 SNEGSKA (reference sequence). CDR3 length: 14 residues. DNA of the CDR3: TGCAGTGCCGTAGCGGGCCCACGTCGCAATGAGCAGTTCTTC. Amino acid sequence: CSAVAGPRRNEQFF.

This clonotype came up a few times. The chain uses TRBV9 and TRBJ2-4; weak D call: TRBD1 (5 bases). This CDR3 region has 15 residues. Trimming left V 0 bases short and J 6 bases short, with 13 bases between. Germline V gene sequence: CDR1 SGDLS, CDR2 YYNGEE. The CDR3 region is CASSVATGTGNIQYF. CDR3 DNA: TGTGCCAGCAGCGTAGCTACAGGCACAGGAAACATTCAGTACTTC.